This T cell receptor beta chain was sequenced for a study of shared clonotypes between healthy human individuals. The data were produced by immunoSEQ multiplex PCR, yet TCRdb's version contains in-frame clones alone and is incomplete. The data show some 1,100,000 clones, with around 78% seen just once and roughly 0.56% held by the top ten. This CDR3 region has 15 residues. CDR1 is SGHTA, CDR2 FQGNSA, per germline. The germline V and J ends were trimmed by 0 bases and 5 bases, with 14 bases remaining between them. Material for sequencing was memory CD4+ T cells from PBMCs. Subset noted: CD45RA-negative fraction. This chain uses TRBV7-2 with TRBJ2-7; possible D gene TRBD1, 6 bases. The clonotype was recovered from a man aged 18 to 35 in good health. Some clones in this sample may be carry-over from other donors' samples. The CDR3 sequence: CASSLAVGSGDEQYF. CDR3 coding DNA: TGTGCCAGCAGCTTAGCGGTGGGGTCAGGGGACGAGCAGTACTTC.